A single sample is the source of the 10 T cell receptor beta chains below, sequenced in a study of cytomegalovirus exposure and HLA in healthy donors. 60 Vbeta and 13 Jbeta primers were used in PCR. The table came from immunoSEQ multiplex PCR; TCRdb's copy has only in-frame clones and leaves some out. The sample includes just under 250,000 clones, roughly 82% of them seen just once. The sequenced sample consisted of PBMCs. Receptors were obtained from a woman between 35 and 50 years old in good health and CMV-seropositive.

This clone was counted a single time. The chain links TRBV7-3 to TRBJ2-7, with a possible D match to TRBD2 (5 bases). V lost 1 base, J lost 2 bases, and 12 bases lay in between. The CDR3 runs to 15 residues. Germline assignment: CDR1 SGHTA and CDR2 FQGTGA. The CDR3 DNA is TGTGCCAGCAGCTTAAGAGACGGGGTCGCCTACGAGCAGTACTTC. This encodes CASSLRDGVAYEQYF.

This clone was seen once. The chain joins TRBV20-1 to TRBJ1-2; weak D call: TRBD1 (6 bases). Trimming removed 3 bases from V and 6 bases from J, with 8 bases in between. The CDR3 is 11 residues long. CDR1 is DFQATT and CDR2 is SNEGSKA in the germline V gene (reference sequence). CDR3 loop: CSASRGNGYTF. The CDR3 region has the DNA TGCAGTGCTAGCAGGGGAAATGGCTACACCTTC.

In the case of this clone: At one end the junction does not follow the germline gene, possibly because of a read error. For the CDR3, the DNA is TGTTCCAGCAGCCCTGGACAGGTCCAGAACACCGGGGAGCTGTTTTTT. Protein: CSSSPGQVQNTGELFF. V is TRBV7-9 and J is TRBJ2-2, with 7 bases lining up with TRBD1. CDR3 size: 16 residues. Germline assignment: CDR1 SEHNR and CDR2 FQNEAQ (reference sequence).

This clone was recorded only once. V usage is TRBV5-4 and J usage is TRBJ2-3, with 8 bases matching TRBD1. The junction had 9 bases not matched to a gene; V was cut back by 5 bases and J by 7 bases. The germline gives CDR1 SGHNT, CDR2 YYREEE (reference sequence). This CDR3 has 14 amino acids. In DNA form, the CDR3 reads TGTGCCAGCAGTCCAGGACAGGGCGGTTATACGCAGTATTTT. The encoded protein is CASSPGQGGYTQYF.

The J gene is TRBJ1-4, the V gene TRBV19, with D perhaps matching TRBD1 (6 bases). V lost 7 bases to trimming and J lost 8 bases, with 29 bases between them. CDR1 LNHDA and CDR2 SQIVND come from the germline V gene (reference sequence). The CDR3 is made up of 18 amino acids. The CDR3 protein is CASIPGGHAGRVEEKLFF. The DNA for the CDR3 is TGTGCCAGTATCCCTGGGGGGCACGCAGGGAGGGTTGAGGAAAAACTGTTTTTT.

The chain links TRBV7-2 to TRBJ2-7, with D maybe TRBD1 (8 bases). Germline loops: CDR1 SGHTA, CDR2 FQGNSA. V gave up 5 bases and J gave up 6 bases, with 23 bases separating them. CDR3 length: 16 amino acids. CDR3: CASSAFSGGPGGEQYF. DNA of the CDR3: TGTGCCAGCAGCGCCTTTTCAGGGGGCCCGGGGGGCGAGCAGTACTTC. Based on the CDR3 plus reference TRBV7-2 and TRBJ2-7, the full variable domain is GAGVSQSPSNKVTEKGKDVELRCDPISGHTALYWYRQSLGQGLEFLIYFQGNSAPDKSGLPSDRFSAERTGGSVSTLTIQRTQQEDSAVYLCASSAFSGGPGGEQYFGPGTRLTVT.

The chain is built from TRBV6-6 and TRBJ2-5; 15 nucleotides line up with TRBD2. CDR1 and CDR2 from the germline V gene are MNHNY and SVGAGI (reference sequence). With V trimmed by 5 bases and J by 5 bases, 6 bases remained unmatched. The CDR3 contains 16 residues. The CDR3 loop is CASSQGLAGGSETQYF. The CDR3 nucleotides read TGTGCCAGCAGTCAAGGACTAGCGGGAGGGTCGGAGACCCAGTACTTC.

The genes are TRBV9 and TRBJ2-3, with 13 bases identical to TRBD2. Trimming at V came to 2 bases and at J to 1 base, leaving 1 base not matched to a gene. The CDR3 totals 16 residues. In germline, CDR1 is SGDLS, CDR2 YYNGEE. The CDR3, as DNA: TGTGCCAGCAGCGTTGGGACTAGCGGGGGCACAGATACGCAGTATTTT. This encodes CASSVGTSGGTDTQYF. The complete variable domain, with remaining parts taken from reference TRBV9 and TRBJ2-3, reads DSGVTQTPKHLITATGQRVTLRCSPRSGDLSVYWYQQSLDQGLQFLIQYYNGEERAKGNILERFSAQQFPDLHSELNLSSLELGDSALYFCASSVGTSGGTDTQYFGPGTRLTVL.

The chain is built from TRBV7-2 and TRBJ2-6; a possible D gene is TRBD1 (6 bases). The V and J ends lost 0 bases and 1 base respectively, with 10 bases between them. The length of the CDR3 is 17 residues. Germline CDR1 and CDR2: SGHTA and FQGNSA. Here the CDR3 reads CASSLALTGSGANVLTF. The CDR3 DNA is TGTGCCAGCAGCTTAGCTCTTACAGGGTCTGGGGCCAACGTCCTGACTTTC.

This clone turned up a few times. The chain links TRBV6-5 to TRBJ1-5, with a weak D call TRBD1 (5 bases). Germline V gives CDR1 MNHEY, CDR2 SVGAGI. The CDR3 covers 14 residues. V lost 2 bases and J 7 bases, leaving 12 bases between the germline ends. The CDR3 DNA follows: TGTGCCAGCAGTTACGGGCAGGGCTGGCAGCCCCAGCATTTT. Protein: CASSYGQGWQPQHF.